The rows below give T cell receptor beta chains drawn from one sample of a study of cytomegalovirus exposure and HLA in healthy donors. TCRdb's copy holds only in-frame clones and misses some; the assay was immunoSEQ multiplex PCR. The sample lists around 100,000 clones, roughly four fifths occurring once. The sample consisted of PBMCs. These receptor sequences come from a male donor in good health and CMV-seropositive. Each CDR3 is given with its conserved first and last residue. The D gene is left open where the match is weak. The size of a clone is reported for some rows only, either as once, few or many, or as a class for expanded clones.

d_gene | abundance | j_gene | v_gene | CDR3aa | CDR3nt
TRBD1 | . | TRBJ1-5 | TRBV29-1 | CSAGGGNQPQHF | TGCAGCGCAGGGGGCGGCAATCAGCCCCAGCATTTT
. | . | TRBJ2-1 | TRBV2 | CASSPDSNNEQFF | TGTGCCAGCAGTCCTGACAGCAACAATGAGCAGTTCTTC
. | . | TRBJ2-3 | TRBV30 | CAWSRRVGTDTQYF | TGTGCCTGGAGTCGTCGGGTGGGCACAGATACGCAGTATTTT
. | . | TRBJ2-2 | TRBV7-9 | CASNGGSNTGELFF | TGTGCCAGCAATGGGGGCTCGAACACCGGGGAGCTGTTTTTT
. | few | TRBJ1-1 | TRBV14 | CASSPLGVSTEAFF | TGTGCCAGCAGCCCTCTAGGGGTCAGTACTGAAGCTTTCTTT
TRBD1 | . | TRBJ2-3 | TRBV18 | CASSLTGSGRDTQYF | TGTGCCAGCTCATTGACAGGGTCCGGTAGGGATACGCAGTATTTT
. | . | TRBJ2-1 | TRBV6-6 | CASRLDLGSYNEQFF | TGTGCCAGCAGACTAGACCTGGGCTCCTACAATGAGCAGTTCTTC
. | . | TRBJ1-6 | TRBV5-1 | CASSLRGSYNSPLHF | TGCGCCAGCAGCTTGAGGGGGTCCTATAATTCACCCCTCCACTTT
TRBD1 | once | TRBJ1-6 | TRBV7-9 | CASSPGQGSLSPLHF | TGTGCCAGCAGCCCAGGACAGGGATCCCTTTCACCCCTCCACTTT
TRBD2 | . | TRBJ2-2 | TRBV13 | CASSLEAGVNTGELFF | TGTGCCAGCAGCTTAGAGGCGGGGGTGAACACCGGGGAGCTGTTTTTT
. | . | TRBJ2-7 | TRBV29-1 | CSVERRPAGEQYF | TGCAGCGTTGAAAGGAGGCCCGCCGGGGAGCAGTACTTC
TRBD1 | . | TRBJ2-7 | TRBV7-2 | CASSVGTGRYEQYF | TGTGCCAGCAGCGTCGGGACAGGGCGCTACGAGCAGTACTTC
. | . | TRBJ1-1 | TRBV5-1 | CASSPVRGEAFF | TGCGCCAGCAGCCCCGTAAGGGGAGAAGCTTTCTTT
TRBD1 | . | TRBJ2-6 | TRBV5-5 | CASSARQGSGANVLTF | TGTGCCAGCAGCGCACGACAGGGCTCTGGGGCCAACGTCCTGACTTTC
. | . | TRBJ2-3 | TRBV30 | CAWSAGADTQYF | TGTGCCTGGAGTGCGGGGGCAGATACGCAGTATTTT
. | . | TRBJ2-5 | TRBV4-3 | CASSQDPGGRETQYF | TGCGCCAGCAGCCAAGATCCGGGGGGCCGGGAGACCCAGTACTTC
. | . | TRBJ2-5 | TRBV25-1 | CASSESAGRETQYF | TGTGCCAGCAGTGAATCCGCGGGCCGGGAGACCCAGTACTTC
. | . | TRBJ1-3 | TRBV6-5 | CASSYSGGGSGNTIYF | TGTGCCAGCAGTTACTCAGGCGGGGGTTCTGGAAACACCATATATTTT
TRBD1 | . | TRBJ2-7 | TRBV7-2 | CASSLETGLEQYF | TGTGCCAGCAGCTTAGAGACAGGGCTCGAGCAGTACTTC
TRBD2 | . | TRBJ2-7 | TRBV11-3 | CASSLDQGLAGMKRTYEQYF | TGTGCCAGCAGCTTAGATCAGGGACTAGCGGGGATGAAGAGAACCTACGAGCAGTATTTC
TRBD1 | . | TRBJ1-4 | TRBV19 | CASRETGRGNEKLFF | TGTGCCAGTAGAGAGACAGGGCGCGGTAATGAAAAACTGTTTTTT
. | . | TRBJ2-7 | TRBV6-4 | CASRREYF | TGTGCCTCGAGGAGGGAGTACTTC
. | . | TRBJ2-4 | TRBV6-1 | CASRGFDSKNIQYF | TGTGCCAGCAGAGGCTTTGACAGTAAAAACATTCAGTACTTC
. | once | TRBJ1-6 | TRBV2 | CASSTRHPDNSPLHF | TGTGCCAGCAGCACCAGACATCCTGATAATTCACCCCTCCACTTT
. | . | TRBJ1-2 | TRBV19 | CASSISGAIGGYTF | TGTGCCAGTAGTATTTCTGGAGCCATCGGTGGCTACACCTTC
TRBD2 | . | TRBJ2-1 | TRBV6-5 | CASSYSSGGAYNEQFF | TGTGCCAGCAGTTACAGTAGCGGGGGGGCCTACAATGAGCAGTTCTTC
TRBD2 | . | TRBJ2-7 | TRBV29-1 | CSVVAGSRYEQYF | TGCAGCGTTGTAGCGGGGTCCAGGTACGAGCAGTACTTC
TRBD2 | . | TRBJ2-1 | TRBV11-3 | CASSFAGTSGGAINEQFF | TGTGCCAGCAGCTTCGCCGGGACTAGCGGGGGGGCCATCAATGAGCAGTTCTTC
TRBD1 | . | TRBJ1-1 | TRBV4-3 | CASSQDTGQGSTEAFF | TGCGCCAGCAGCCAAGACACCGGACAGGGGAGCACTGAAGCTTTCTTT